The 8 T cell receptor beta chains given below trace back to one sample, sequenced in a study of T-cell reconstitution after alpha-beta-depleted transplantation in children. The TCRbeta library incorporated unique molecular identifiers. Using its own MiXCR run on the PCR reads, TCRdb lists one record per CDR3 protein. The sample contains about 300,000 distinct CDR3 sequences, around 10% of which appear only once. The sample in question was PBMCs, obtained before TCRalphabeta/CD19-depleted stem cell transplant. The receptors here all came from a boy younger than two with acute myeloid leukemia, due to receive a stem cell transplant.

This clonotype was detected many times. The chain combines TRBV3-1 with TRBJ2-2, with 8 positions matching TRBD2. Germline loops: CDR1 LGHDT, CDR2 YNNKEL (reference sequence). Trimming cost V 0 bases and J 1 base; bases outside gene matches: 1. The CDR3 spans 16 residues. The CDR3 region has the DNA TGTGCCAGCAGCCAAGACAGCGGGAGGAACACCGGGGAGCTGTTTTTT. It specifies CASSQDSGRNTGELFF.

This chain connects TRBV7-3 to TRBJ1-1, with 7 bases aligning to TRBD1. This CDR3 region has 14 residues. Germline V gene data show CDR1 as SGHTA and CDR2 as FQGTGA. V shed 6 bases and J 0 bases; nucleotides not matched to a gene: 4. DNA of the CDR3: TGTGCCAGCAGTTCCGGGACAGTGAACACTGAAGCTTTCTTT. Protein sequence: CASSSGTVNTEAFF.

This clonotype was observed many times. This chain connects TRBV5-1 to TRBJ2-5, with D unresolved. The CDR3 spans 14 residues. Germline V gene sequence: CDR1 SGHRS, CDR2 YFSETQ. Deletions cut 1 base from V and 5 bases from J, with 12 bases between. This CDR3 is CASSLLSPRETQYF. The CDR3 DNA sequence: TGCGCCAGCAGCTTGTTATCCCCACGGGAGACCCAGTACTTC.

This clonotype was found many times. The chain couples TRBV5-5 to TRBJ2-3, with 9 bases that match TRBD1. Germline loops: CDR1 SGHKS, CDR2 YYEKEE (reference sequence). The CDR3 spans 16 residues. The V and J ends lost 1 base and 3 bases, in that order; junction bases with no gene match: 6. In nucleotides, the CDR3 is TGTGCCAGCAGCTTGACAGGGGGCCGTCGTACAGATACGCAGTATTTT. Amino acid sequence: CASSLTGGRRTDTQYF.

This clonotype has a handful of counts. The chain couples TRBV4-1 to TRBJ2-1, with TRBD1 matching 7 bases. The V gene end was trimmed by 4 bases and the J gene end by 7 bases; junction bases not matched to a gene: 16. This CDR3 comprises 17 residues. Looked up from germline, CDR1 is MGHRA and CDR2 is YSYEKL. The CDR3 reads CASSRYSTGTVNNEQFF. The CDR3 region has the DNA TGCGCCAGCAGCCGATATTCGACCGGGACAGTAAATAATGAGCAGTTCTTC.

As to this clonotype: Just one base apart from a much larger clone, this may be a read error. The chain joins TRBV7-9 to TRBJ1-1; 8 nucleotides line up with TRBD1. This CDR3 spans 15 amino acids. Germline loops: CDR1 SEHNR, CDR2 FQNEAQ (reference sequence). V dropped 2 bases and J dropped 3; count of bases not matched to a gene: 5. DNA for the CDR3: TGTGCCAGCAGCTTAACCGACAGGGGATACACTGAAGCTTTCTTT. Translation gives CASSLTDRGYTEAFF.

This clonotype was seen more than once but under ten times. The chain uses TRBV12-3 or TRBV12-4 and TRBJ2-2; a possible D gene is TRBD1 (6 bases). The CDR3 has 15 residues. V gave up 3 bases and J gave up 4 bases, with 12 bases separating them. Written as DNA, the CDR3 is TGTGCCAGCAGTTTCGGGACAAGACTCACCGGGGAGCTGTTTTTT. It specifies CASSFGTRLTGELFF.

This clonotype was detected many times. The chain carries TRBV7-9 and TRBJ2-7; D may be TRBD1 (5 bases). Germline CDR1 is SEHNR and CDR2 is FQNEAQ (reference sequence). V was shortened by 5 bases and J by 4 bases, with 9 bases between the two germline ends. The CDR3 sequence is 12 residues long. CDR3 sequence reads: CASSQQVYEQYF. CDR3 DNA sequence: TGTGCCAGCAGCCAACAGGTTTACGAGCAGTACTTC.